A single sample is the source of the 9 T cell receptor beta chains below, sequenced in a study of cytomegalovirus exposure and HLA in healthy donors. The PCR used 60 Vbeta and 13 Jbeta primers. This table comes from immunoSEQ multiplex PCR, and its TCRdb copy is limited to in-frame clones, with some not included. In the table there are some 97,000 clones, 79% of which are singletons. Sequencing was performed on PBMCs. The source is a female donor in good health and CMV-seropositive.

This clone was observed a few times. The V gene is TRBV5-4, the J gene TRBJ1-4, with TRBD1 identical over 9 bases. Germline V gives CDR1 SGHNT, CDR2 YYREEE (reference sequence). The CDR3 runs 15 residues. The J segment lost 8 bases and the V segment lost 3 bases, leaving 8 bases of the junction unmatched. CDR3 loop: CASSSGTGSGEKLFF. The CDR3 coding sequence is TGTGCCAGCAGCTCCGGGACAGGGTCTGGGGAAAAACTGTTTTTT.

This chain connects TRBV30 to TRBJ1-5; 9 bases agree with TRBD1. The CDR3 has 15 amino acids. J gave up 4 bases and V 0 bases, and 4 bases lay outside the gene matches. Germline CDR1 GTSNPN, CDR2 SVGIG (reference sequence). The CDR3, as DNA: TGTGCCTGGAGTGTAAAGGGACAGGGAAATCAGCCCCAGCATTTT. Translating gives CAWSVKGQGNQPQHF.

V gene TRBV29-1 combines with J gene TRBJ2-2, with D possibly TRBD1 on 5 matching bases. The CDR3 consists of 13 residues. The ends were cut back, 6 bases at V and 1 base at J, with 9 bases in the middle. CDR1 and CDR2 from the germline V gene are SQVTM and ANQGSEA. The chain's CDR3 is CSVRGQNTGELFF. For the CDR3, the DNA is TGCAGCGTCCGCGGACAGAACACCGGGGAGCTGTTTTTT.

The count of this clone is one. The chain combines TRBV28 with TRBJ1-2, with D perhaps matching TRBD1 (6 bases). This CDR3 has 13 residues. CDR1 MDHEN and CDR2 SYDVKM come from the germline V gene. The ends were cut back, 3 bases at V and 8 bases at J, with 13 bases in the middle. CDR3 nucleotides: TGTGCCAGCAGTTTGTTGGGGGCGAGGGGCTACACCTTC. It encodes CASSLLGARGYTF.

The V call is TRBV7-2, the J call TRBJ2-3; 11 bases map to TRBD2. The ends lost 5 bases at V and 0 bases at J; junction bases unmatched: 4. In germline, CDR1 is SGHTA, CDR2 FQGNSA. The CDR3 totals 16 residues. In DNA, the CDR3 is TGTGCCAGCAGCCTGGGACTAGCGGCTAGCACAGATACGCAGTATTTT. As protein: CASSLGLAASTDTQYF.

Written as DNA, the CDR3 is TGCGCCAGCACACTAAAAGGTGGGAGCGGCTACACCTTC. It specifies CASTLKGGSGYTF. V usage is TRBV5-1 and J usage is TRBJ1-2, with D unclear. In germline, CDR1 is SGHRS, CDR2 YFSETQ. The CDR3 totals 13 residues. The V end was cut by 6 bases, the J end by 8 bases, with 17 bases between. Full variable domain (rest looked up from reference TRBV5-1 and TRBJ1-2): KAGVTQTPRYLIKTRGQQVTLSCSPISGHRSVSWYQQTPGQGLQFLFEYFSETQRNKGNFPGRFSGRQFSNSRSEMNVSTLELGDSALYLCASTLKGGSGYTFGSGTRLTVV.

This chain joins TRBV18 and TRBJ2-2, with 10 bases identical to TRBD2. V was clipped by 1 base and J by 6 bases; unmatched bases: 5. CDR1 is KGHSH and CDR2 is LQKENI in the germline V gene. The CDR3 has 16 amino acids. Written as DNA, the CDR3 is TGTGCCAGCTCACCACGCAGCGGGGGGGCCTCCGGGGAGCTGTTTTTT. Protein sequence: CASSPRSGGASGELFF.

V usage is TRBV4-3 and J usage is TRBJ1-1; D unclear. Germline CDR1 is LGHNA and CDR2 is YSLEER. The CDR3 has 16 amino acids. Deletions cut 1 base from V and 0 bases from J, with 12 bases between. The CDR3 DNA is TGCGCCAGCAGCCAAGGAGTCGGACTCATGAACACTGAAGCTTTCTTT. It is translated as CASSQGVGLMNTEAFF.

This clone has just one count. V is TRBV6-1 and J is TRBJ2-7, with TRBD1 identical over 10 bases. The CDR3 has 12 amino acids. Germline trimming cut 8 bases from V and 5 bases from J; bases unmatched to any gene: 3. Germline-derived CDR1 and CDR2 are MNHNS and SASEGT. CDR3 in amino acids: CASGTGVNEQYF. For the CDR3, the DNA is TGTGCCAGCGGGACAGGGGTGAACGAGCAGTACTTC.